The 15 T cell receptor beta chains in this list originate from one sample, sequenced in a study of blood T cell repertoires in COVID-19. Measured with immunoSEQ multiplex PCR; TCRdb has only the in-frame clones, and not every one. The repertoire includes approximately 100,000 clones, around 90% of them detected once, and 5% to 6.5% sits in the top ten. Material for sequencing was peripheral blood. These receptors came from a human donor in a cohort sampled during active COVID-19.

V is TRBV28 and J is TRBJ2-4, with D unclear. Germline lookup yields CDR1 MDHEN and CDR2 SYDVKM. The CDR3 has 14 residues. Trimming took 6 bases from V and 5 from J, leaving 14 bases between them. The CDR3 DNA sequence: TGTGCCAGCAGCCTCGAAGACTTCGAAAACATTCAGTACTTC. Residues: CASSLEDFENIQYF.

The rearrangement links TRBV28 to TRBJ2-1; perhaps TRBD2 as D (6 bases). This CDR3 region has 16 residues. Deletions cut 2 bases from V and 1 base from J, with 12 bases between. Germline V lookup: CDR1 MDHEN, CDR2 SYDVKM. The CDR3 here is CASSLLGRGSYNEQFF. The CDR3 DNA sequence: TGTGCCAGCAGTTTACTGGGGCGGGGTTCCTACAATGAGCAGTTCTTC.

This clone has only a few counts. The chain carries TRBV5-4 and TRBJ2-7, with D possibly TRBD1 on 6 matching bases. CDR1 is SGHNT and CDR2 is YYREEE in the germline V gene (reference sequence). This CDR3 is built from 14 residues. Trimming stripped 4 bases from V and 2 bases from J, with 13 bases between. The CDR3 spells CASSADRDTYEQYF. Written as DNA, the CDR3 is TGTGCCAGCAGCGCGGACAGAGACACCTACGAGCAGTACTTC.

The CDR3 loop reads CASKGRDRTDTQYF. The CDR3 DNA reads as TGTGCCAGTAAGGGGCGGGACAGAACAGATACGCAGTATTTT. The V gene is TRBV19, the J gene TRBJ2-3, with TRBD1 as a possible D gene (7 bases). The V gene lost 7 bases and the J gene lost 3 bases, with 14 bases spanning the gap. From germline, CDR1 is LNHDA and CDR2 SQIVND (reference sequence). The CDR3 loop spans 14 amino acids.

The J gene is TRBJ1-1, the V gene TRBV18; D call uncertain. The CDR3 consists of 13 residues. Trimming pared 1 base from V and 0 bases from J, leaving 3 bases between. From germline, CDR1 is KGHSH and CDR2 LQKENI. The CDR3 bases are TGTGCCAGCTCACCACACATGAACACTGAAGCTTTCTTT. Translating it yields CASSPHMNTEAFF.

J is TRBJ1-2 and V is TRBV29-1, with D possibly TRBD1 on 5 matching bases. The V gene lost 5 bases and the J gene lost 2 bases, with 12 bases spanning the gap. The CDR3 has 13 residues. In germline, CDR1 is SQVTM, CDR2 ANQGSEA. This CDR3 is CSVTRDLNYGYTF. The CDR3 region has the DNA TGCAGCGTTACCAGGGACTTGAACTATGGCTACACCTTC.

This clone was recorded once. This chain joins TRBV19 and TRBJ2-1; D might be TRBD2 (6 bases). V lost 10 bases and J 0 bases, leaving 13 bases between the germline ends. This CDR3 comprises 14 residues. Germline CDR1 reads LNHDA; CDR2 reads SQIVND (reference sequence). The CDR3 DNA follows: TGTGCCACCCGGCGGGAAAGCTCCTACAATGAGCAGTTCTTC. Encoded protein: CATRRESSYNEQFF.

This chain joins TRBV7-9 and TRBJ2-5; perhaps TRBD2 as D (6 bases). V dropped 1 base and J dropped 5 bases, with 14 bases sitting between them. From germline, CDR1 is SEHNR and CDR2 FQNEAQ (reference sequence). The CDR3 has 15 residues. In DNA, the CDR3 is TGTGCCAGCAGCTTAGGCGGGGCGGCAGGGGAGACCCAGTACTTC. This codes for CASSLGGAAGETQYF. Drawing the rest from reference TRBV7-9 and TRBJ2-5, the complete variable domain is DTGVSQNPRHKITKRGQNVTFRCDPISEHNRLYWYRQTLGQGPEFLTYFQNEAQLEKSRLLSDRFSAERPKGSFSTLEIQRTEQGDSAMYLCASSLGGAAGETQYFGPGTRLLVL.

This chain connects TRBV5-5 to TRBJ2-2, with 10 nucleotides matching TRBD2. The CDR3 sequence is 16 residues long. The ends lost 0 bases at V and 8 bases at J; junction bases unmatched: 7. From germline, CDR1 is SGHKS and CDR2 YYEKEE (reference sequence). DNA for the CDR3: TGTGCCAGCAGCTTGGAGGGGACTAGCGTTTCGGGGGAGCTGTTTTTT. It is translated as CASSLEGTSVSGELFF.

V gene TRBV7-9 combines with J gene TRBJ2-2; D gene ambiguous. This CDR3 contains 16 residues. V was trimmed by 1 base and J by 0 bases, leaving 9 bases between them. Germline V gene lookup returns CDR1 SEHNR and CDR2 FQNEAQ (reference sequence). This CDR3 is CASSLGQIANTGELFF. Here the CDR3 DNA reads TGTGCCAGCAGCTTAGGCCAGATCGCGAACACCGGGGAGCTGTTTTTT.

The chain has TRBV19 and TRBJ2-2; D gene unclear. The germline V gene has CDR1 LNHDA and CDR2 SQIVND (reference sequence). Trimming took off 5 bases at V and 3 bases at J, with 7 bases between the two ends. This CDR3 contains 13 residues. CDR3 protein: CASSVTDTGELFF. CDR3 sequence (DNA): TGTGCCAGTAGTGTCACAGACACCGGGGAGCTGTTTTTT.

The chain is built from TRBV11-2 and TRBJ1-1; D is undetermined. The V gene lost 3 bases and the J gene lost 3 bases, with 5 bases spanning the gap. Germline V gives CDR1 SGHAT, CDR2 FQNNGV. CDR3 size: 12 residues. In DNA, the CDR3 is TGTGCCAGCAGCTTCACAGACACTGAAGCTTTCTTT. Protein product: CASSFTDTEAFF.

The V gene is TRBV7-9, the J gene TRBJ2-7; 10 positions match TRBD2. The ends lost 5 bases at V and 7 bases at J; junction bases unmatched: 20. This CDR3 spans 18 amino acids. Germline CDR1 is SEHNR and CDR2 is FQNEAQ (reference sequence). CDR3 coding DNA: TGTGCCAGCAGCCCAGGACAGGGCGCTAGCGGGAGATTGTCAGAGCAGTACTTC. Translation: CASSPGQGASGRLSEQYF.

The CDR3: CASSGQGAGTEAFF. DNA of the CDR3: TGTGCCAGCAGTGGACAGGGGGCTGGAACTGAAGCTTTCTTT. This chain joins TRBV2 and TRBJ1-1; the match to TRBD1 covers 10 bases. Germline V lookup: CDR1 SNHLY, CDR2 FYNNEI. With 4 bases clipped from V and 5 bases from J, the junction kept 4 bases outside the gene matches. The CDR3 length is 14 residues.

The rearrangement links TRBV7-8 to TRBJ2-7, with a weak D call TRBD1 (6 bases). The germline CDR1 and CDR2 sequences are SGHVS and FQNEAQ. Trimming pared 0 bases from V and 4 bases from J, leaving 22 bases between. There are 18 residues in the CDR3. As DNA, the CDR3 is TGTGCCAGCAGCTTAGCCGGGGCGGGTCTAGTTGGGACATACGAGCAGTACTTC. Translating it yields CASSLAGAGLVGTYEQYF.